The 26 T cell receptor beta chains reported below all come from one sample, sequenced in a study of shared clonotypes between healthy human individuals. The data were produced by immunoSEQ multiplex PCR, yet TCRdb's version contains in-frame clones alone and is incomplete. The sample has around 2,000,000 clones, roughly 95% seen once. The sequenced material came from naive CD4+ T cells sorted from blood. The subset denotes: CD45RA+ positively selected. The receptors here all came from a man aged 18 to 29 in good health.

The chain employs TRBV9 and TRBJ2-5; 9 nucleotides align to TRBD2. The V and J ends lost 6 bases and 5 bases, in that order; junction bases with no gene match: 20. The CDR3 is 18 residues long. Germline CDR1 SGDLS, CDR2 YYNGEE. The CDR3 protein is CASNEGRVAGVGTETQYF. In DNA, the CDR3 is TGTGCCAGCAACGAAGGGAGGGTAGCGGGAGTAGGCACGGAGACCCAGTACTTC.

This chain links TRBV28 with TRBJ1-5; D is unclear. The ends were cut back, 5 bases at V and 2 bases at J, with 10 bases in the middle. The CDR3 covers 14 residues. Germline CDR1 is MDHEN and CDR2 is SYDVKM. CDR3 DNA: TGTGCCAGCAGTGCAGAAGCAGGCAATCAGCCCCAGCATTTT. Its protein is CASSAEAGNQPQHF.

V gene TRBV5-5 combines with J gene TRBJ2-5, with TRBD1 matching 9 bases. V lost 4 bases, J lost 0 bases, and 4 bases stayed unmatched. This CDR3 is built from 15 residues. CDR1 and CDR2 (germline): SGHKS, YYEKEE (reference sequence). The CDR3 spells CASSTGTGYQETQYF. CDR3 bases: TGTGCCAGCAGCACCGGGACAGGGTACCAAGAGACCCAGTACTTC.

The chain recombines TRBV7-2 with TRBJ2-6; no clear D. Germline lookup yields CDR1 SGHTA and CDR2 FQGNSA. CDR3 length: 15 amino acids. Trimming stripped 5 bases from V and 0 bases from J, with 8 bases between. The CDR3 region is CASSVSGSGANVLTF. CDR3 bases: TGTGCCAGCAGCGTGTCCGGCTCTGGGGCCAACGTCCTGACTTTC.

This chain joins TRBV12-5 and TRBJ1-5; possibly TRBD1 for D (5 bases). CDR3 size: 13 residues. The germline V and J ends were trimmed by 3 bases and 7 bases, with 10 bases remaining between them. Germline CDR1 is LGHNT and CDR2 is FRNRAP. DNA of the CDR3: TGTGCTAGTGGTTTTGGGGGGGAACAGCCCCAGCATTTT. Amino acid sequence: CASGFGGEQPQHF. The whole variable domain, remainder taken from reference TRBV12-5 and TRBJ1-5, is DARVTQTPRHKVTEMGQEVTMRCQPILGHNTVFWYRQTMMQGLELLAYFRNRAPLDDSGMPKDRFSAEMPDATLATLKIQPSEPRDSAVYFCASGFGGEQPQHFGDGTRLSIL.

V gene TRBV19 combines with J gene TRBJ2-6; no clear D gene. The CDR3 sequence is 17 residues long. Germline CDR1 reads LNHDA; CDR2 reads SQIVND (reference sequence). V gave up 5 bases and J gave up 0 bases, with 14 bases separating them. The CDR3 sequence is CASSPTELLSGANVLTF. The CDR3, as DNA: TGTGCCAGTAGTCCAACGGAGCTCCTCTCTGGGGCCAACGTCCTGACTTTC.

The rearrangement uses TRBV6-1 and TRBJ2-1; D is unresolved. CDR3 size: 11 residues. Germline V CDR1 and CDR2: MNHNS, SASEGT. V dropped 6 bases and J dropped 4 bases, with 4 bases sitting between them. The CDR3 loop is CASRTYNEQFF. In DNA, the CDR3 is TGTGCCAGCAGGACGTACAATGAGCAGTTCTTC.

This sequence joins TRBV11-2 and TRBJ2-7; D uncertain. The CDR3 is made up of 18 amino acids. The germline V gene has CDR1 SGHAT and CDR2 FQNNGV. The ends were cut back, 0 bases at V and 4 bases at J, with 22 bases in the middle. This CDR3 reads CASSLDRWPQQPTYEQYF. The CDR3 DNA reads TGTGCCAGCAGCTTAGACAGGTGGCCCCAACAACCGACTTACGAGCAGTACTTC.

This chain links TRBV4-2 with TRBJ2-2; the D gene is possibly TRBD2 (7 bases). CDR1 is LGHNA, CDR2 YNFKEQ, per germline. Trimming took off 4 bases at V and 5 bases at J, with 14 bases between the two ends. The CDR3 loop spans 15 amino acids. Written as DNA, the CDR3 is TGTGCCAGCAGCCTCGCCGGGGGGCCGACCGGGGAGCTGTTTTTT. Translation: CASSLAGGPTGELFF.

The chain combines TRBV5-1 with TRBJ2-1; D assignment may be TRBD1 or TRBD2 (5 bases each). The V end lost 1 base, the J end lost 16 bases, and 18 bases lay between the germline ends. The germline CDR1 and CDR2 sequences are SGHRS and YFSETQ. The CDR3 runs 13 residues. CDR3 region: CASSLTNGDREFF. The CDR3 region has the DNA TGCGCCAGCAGCTTGACCAACGGGGACCGCGAATTCTTC.

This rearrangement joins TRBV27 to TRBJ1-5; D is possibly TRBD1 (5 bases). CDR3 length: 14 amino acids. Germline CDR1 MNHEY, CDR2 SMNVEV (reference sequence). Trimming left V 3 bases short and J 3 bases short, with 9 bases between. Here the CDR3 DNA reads TGTGCCAGCAGTTTTGGGGGAACCAATCAGCCCCAGCATTTT. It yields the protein CASSFGGTNQPQHF.

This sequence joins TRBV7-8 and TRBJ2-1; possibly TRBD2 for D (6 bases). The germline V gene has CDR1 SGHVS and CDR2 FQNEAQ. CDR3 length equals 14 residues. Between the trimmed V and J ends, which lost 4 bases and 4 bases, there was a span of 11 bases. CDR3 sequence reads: CASSWTGVYNEQFF. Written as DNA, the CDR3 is TGTGCCAGCAGCTGGACGGGGGTTTACAATGAGCAGTTCTTC.

The CDR3 DNA reads TGCGCCAGCAGCCAAGGAGGGGGAGGGGCTTTCTTT. It yields the protein CASSQGGGGAFF. V gene TRBV4-3 combines with J gene TRBJ1-1; D might be TRBD1 (6 bases). Trimming shortened V by 1 base and J by 11 bases, and 11 bases separated the two germline ends. Per the germline V gene, CDR1 is LGHNA and CDR2 is YSLEER. CDR3 size: 12 residues.

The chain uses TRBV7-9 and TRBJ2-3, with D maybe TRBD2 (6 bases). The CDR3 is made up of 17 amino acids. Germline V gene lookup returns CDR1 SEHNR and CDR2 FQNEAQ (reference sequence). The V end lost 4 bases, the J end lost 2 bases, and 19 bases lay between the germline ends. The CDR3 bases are TGTGCCAGCAGCTCGGGAGACTGGAGCAAATCCACAGATACGCAGTATTTT. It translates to CASSSGDWSKSTDTQYF. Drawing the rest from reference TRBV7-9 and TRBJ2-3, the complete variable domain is DTGVSQNPRHKITKRGQNVTFRCDPISEHNRLYWYRQTLGQGPEFLTYFQNEAQLEKSRLLSDRFSAERPKGSFSTLEIQRTEQGDSAMYLCASSSGDWSKSTDTQYFGPGTRLTVL.

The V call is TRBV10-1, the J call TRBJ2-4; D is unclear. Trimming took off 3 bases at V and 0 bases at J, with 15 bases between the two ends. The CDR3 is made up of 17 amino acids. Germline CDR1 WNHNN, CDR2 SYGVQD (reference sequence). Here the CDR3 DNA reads TGCGCCAGCAGTGAAGGGTCAGGAATTCTAGCCAAAAACATTCAGTACTTC. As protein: CASSEGSGILAKNIQYF.

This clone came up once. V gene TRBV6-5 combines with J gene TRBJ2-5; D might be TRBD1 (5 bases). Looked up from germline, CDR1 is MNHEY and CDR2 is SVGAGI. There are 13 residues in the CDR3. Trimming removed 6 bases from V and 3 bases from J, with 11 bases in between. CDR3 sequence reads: CASSQGLEETQYF. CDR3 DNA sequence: TGTGCCAGCAGCCAGGGATTGGAAGAGACCCAGTACTTC.

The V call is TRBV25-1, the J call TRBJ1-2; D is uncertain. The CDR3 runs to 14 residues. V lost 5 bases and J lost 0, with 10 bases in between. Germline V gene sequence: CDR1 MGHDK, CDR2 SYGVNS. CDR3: CASSNSGSNYGYTF. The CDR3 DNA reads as TGTGCCAGCAGTAACTCGGGGTCTAACTATGGCTACACCTTC.

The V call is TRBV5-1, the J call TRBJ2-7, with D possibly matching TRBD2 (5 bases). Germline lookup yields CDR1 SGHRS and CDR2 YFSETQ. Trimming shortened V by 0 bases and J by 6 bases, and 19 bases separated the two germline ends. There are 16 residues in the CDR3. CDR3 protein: CASSLGPAASKFEQYF. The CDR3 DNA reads TGCGCCAGCAGCTTGGGCCCCGCGGCTAGCAAATTCGAGCAGTACTTC. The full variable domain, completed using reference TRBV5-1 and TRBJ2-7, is KAGVTQTPRYLIKTRGQQVTLSCSPISGHRSVSWYQQTPGQGLQFLFEYFSETQRNKGNFPGRFSGRQFSNSRSEMNVSTLELGDSALYLCASSLGPAASKFEQYFGPGTRLTVT.

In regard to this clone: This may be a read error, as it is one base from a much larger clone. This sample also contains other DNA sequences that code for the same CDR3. The DNA of the CDR3 is TGTGCCTGGAGTGTGCTAGGCAGCGGTGCCCAGTACTTC. It codes for CAWSVLGSGAQYF. This chain joins TRBV30 and TRBJ2-5; D is perhaps TRBD2 (5 bases). The CDR3 runs to 13 residues. CDR1 and CDR2 from the germline V gene are GTSNPN and SVGIG (reference sequence). Trimming shortened V by 0 bases and J by 9 bases, and 14 bases separated the two germline ends.

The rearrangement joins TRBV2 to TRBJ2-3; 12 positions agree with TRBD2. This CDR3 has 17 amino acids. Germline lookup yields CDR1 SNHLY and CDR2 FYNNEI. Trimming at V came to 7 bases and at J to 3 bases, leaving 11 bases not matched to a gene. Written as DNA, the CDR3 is TGTGCCAGCAAGCTTGAGGTCCTAGCGGGGGGGACAGATACGCAGTATTTT. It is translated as CASKLEVLAGGTDTQYF.

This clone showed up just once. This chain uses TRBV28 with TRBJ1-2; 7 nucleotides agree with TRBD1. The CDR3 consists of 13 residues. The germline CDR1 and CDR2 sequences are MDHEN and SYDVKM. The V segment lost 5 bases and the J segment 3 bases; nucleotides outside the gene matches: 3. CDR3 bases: TGTGCCAGCAGTCGGGACAGTGACTATGGCTACACCTTC. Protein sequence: CASSRDSDYGYTF.

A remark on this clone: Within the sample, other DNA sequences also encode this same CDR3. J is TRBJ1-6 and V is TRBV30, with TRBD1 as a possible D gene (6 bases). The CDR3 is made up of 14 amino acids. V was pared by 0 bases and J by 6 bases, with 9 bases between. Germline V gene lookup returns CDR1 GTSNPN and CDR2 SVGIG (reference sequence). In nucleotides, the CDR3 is TGTGCCTGGAGTGTACAGGGCGGTAATTCACCCCTCCACTTT. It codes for CAWSVQGGNSPLHF.

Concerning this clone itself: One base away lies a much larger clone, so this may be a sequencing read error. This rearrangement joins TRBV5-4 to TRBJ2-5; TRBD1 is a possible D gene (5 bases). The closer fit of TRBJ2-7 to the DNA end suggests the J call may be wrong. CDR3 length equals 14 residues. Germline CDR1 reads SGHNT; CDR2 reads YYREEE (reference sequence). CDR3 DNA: TGTGCCAGCAGCACACAGGACCCCACCTACGAGCAGTACTTC. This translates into CASSTQDPTYEQYF.

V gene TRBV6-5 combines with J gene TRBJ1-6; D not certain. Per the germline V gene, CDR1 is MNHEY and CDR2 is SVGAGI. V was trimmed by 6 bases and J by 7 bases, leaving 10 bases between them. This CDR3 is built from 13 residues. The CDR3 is CASRGPGNSPLHF. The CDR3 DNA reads TGTGCCAGCAGAGGTCCGGGGAATTCACCCCTCCACTTT.

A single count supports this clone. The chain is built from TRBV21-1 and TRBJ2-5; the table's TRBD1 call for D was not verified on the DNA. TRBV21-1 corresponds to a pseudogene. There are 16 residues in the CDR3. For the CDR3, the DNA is TGTGCCAGCAGCCTGGGGGCTTTGGGTAATAGGGAGACCCAGTACTTC. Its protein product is CASSLGALGNRETQYF.

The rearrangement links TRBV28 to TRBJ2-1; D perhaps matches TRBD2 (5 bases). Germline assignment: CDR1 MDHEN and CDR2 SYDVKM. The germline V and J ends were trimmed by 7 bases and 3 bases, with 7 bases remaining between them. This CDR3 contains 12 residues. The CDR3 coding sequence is TGTGCCAGCACGAGGGACTACAATGAGCAGTTCTTC. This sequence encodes CASTRDYNEQFF.